The next 4 T cell receptor beta chains were all read from a single sample in a study of Tregs in tolerant kidney transplant recipients. Here immunoSEQ multiplex PCR was the method, and the copy in TCRdb shows in-frame clones only, minus some. The repertoire holds some 80,000 clones, with more than 95% as singletons. The input for sequencing was CD4+ T cells from blood, taken before the transplant. These receptors originate from a human donor who received a combined kidney and bone marrow transplant.

V and J are TRBV27 and TRBJ1-2; D uncertain. The V gene's germline CDR1 is MNHEY and CDR2 SMNVEV (reference sequence). CDR3 length: 12 residues. Trimming left V 1 base short and J 4 bases short, with 4 bases between. CDR3 sequence reads: CASSLYGYGYTF. CDR3 coding DNA: TGTGCCAGCAGTTTATACGGCTATGGCTACACCTTC.

The chain combines TRBV30 with TRBJ1-1; D is uncertain. V was shortened by 5 bases and J by 1 base, with 11 bases between the two germline ends. CDR1 GTSNPN and CDR2 SVGIG come from the germline V gene (reference sequence). The CDR3 totals 13 residues. The CDR3, as DNA: TGTGCCTGGGGACTGGAGGAGAACACTGAAGCTTTCTTT. Residues: CAWGLEENTEAFF.

The V gene is TRBV9, the J gene TRBJ2-1, with 8 bases aligning to TRBD2. CDR3 length: 16 residues. The V gene end was trimmed by 0 bases and the J gene end by 4 bases; junction bases not matched to a gene: 6. Germline lookup yields CDR1 SGDLS and CDR2 YYNGEE. The DNA of the CDR3 is TGTGCCAGCAGCGTAGGGCGGGGGGCATCGTACAATGAGCAGTTCTTC. This encodes CASSVGRGASYNEQFF.

V and J are TRBV11-3 and TRBJ2-6; D not certain. With 3 bases removed from V and 0 bases from J, the gap between germline ends came to 3 bases. The germline V gene encodes CDR1 SGHNT and CDR2 YENEEA. The CDR3 spans 14 residues. Written as DNA, the CDR3 is TGTGCCAGCAGCTTCGGCTCTGGGGCCAACGTCCTGACTTTC. Amino acids: CASSFGSGANVLTF.